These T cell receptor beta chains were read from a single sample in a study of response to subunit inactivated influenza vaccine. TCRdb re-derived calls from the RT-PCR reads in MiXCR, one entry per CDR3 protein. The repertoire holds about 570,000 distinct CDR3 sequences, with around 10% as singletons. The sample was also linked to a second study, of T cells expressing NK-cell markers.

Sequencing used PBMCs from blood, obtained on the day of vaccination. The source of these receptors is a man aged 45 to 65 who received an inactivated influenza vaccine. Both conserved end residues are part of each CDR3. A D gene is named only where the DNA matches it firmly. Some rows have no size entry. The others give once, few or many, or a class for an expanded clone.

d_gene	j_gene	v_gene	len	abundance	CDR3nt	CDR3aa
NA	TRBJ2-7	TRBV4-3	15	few	TGTGCCAGCAGCCAAGTAACCGGGGGCCCCTACGAGCAGTACTTC	CASSQVTGGPYEQYF
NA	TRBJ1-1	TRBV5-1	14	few	TGCGCCAGCAGCTCGAGCGAGTTGAACACTGAAGCTTTCTTT	CASSSSELNTEAFF
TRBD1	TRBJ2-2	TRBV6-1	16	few	TGTGCCAGCAGACGACAGGGCAGGGCGAACACCGGGGAGCTGTTTTTT	CASRRQGRANTGELFF
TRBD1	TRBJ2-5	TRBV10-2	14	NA	TGCGCCAGCAGTGACTCGGACAGGCAAGAGACCCAGTACTTC	CASSDSDRQETQYF
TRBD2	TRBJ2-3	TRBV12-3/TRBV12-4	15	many	TGTGCCAGCAACCTTGGGACTAGCGACACAGATACGCAGTATTTT	CASNLGTSDTDTQYF
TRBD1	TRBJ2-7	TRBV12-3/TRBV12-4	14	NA	TGTGCCAGCAGGTTGGGGGACAGCTCCTACGAGCAGTACTTC	CASRLGDSSYEQYF
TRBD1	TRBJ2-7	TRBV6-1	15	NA	TGTGCCAGCACGATAAGCGACAGGGGAATATACGAGCAGTACTTC	CASTISDRGIYEQYF
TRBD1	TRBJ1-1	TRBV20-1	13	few	TGCAGTGCTAGAGCCCTGGGACAGGGTGAAGCTTTCTTT	CSARALGQGEAFF
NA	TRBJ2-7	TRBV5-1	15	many	TGCGCCAGCTCCCAGGGACACGGAAAAGTTTACGAGCAGTACTTC	CASSQGHGKVYEQYF
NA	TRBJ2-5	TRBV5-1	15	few	TGCGCCAGCAGCTTCACCCTGGGCCGGCAAGAGACCCAGTACTTC	CASSFTLGRQETQYF
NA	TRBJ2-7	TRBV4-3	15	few	TGCGCCAGCAGCCAACTGACATCACCTATCTACGAGCAGTACTTC	CASSQLTSPIYEQYF
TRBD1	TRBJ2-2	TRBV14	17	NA	TGTGCCAGCAGCCAAGGCCTCGGACAGGGAGGTCGCGGGGAGCTGTTTTTT	CASSQGLGQGGRGELFF
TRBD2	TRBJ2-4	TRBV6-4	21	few	TGTGCCAGCAGCCACCGTACGTTAGGGACTAGCGGGAAAAGGGCCAAAAACATTCAGTACTTC	CASSHRTLGTSGKRAKNIQYF
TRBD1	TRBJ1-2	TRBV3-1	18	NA	TGTGCCAGCAGCCCCGCGCCGGGACAGGGAATTACTAACTATGGCTACACCTTC	CASSPAPGQGITNYGYTF
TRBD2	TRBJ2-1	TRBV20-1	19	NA	TGCAGTGCTAGGGGCGGCGGGGGGATTGCCGGGAGCTCCTACAATGAGCAGTTCTTC	CSARGGGGIAGSSYNEQFF
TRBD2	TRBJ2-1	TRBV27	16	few	TGTGCCAGCAGTTCCCCTAGCGGATACTCCTACAATGAGCAGTTCTTC	CASSSPSGYSYNEQFF
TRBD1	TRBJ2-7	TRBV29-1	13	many	TGCAGCGTTGACGGCGGGCAGGGGGAAGAGCAGTACTTC	CSVDGGQGEEQYF
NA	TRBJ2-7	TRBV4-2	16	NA	TGTGCCAGCAGCCAAGAGTACGGGACAATCAGATACGAGCAGTACTTC	CASSQEYGTIRYEQYF
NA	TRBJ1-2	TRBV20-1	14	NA	TGCAGTGCTAGAGATCTAAGGACAGCCTATGGCTACACCTTC	CSARDLRTAYGYTF
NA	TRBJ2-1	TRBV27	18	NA	TGTGCCAGCAAAGTTACCCTGGGTGGAGGGATCTCCTACAATGAGCAGTTCTTC	CASKVTLGGGISYNEQFF
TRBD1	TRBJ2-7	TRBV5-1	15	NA	TGCGCCAGCAGCATAACGGGACAGGGGACCTACGAGCAGTACTTC	CASSITGQGTYEQYF
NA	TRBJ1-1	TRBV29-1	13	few	TGCAGCGTTGAATTACAGGTGAACACTGAAGCTTTCTTT	CSVELQVNTEAFF
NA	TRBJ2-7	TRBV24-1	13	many	TGTGCCACCAGTGATTTCTCGGGGAACGAGCAGTACTTC	CATSDFSGNEQYF